Presented here are 30 T cell receptor beta chains from one specimen sequenced in a study of identical twins. Each CDR3 protein is one row after TCRdb ran MiXCR on the 5' RACE reads. The sample consists of a few hundred thousand distinct CDR3 sequences, more than 9% of them appearing once. This sample was also put to use in a study of yellow fever vaccine responses in identical twins.

The sample comprised PBMCs. The receptors originated from a woman between 18 and 30 years old in good health.

This chain connects TRBV7-3 to TRBJ2-7, with D hard to call. Germline-derived CDR1 and CDR2 are SGHTA and FQGTGA. The ends were cut back, 2 bases at V and 0 bases at J, with 20 bases in the middle. The CDR3 totals 18 residues. In DNA form, the CDR3 reads TGTGCCAGCAGCTTAGGATACCAGTCTCCTATGAGCTCCTACGAGCAGTACTTC. This encodes CASSLGYQSPMSSYEQYF.

The V gene is TRBV3-1, the J gene TRBJ2-4, with TRBD2 matching 12 bases. The germline V gene has CDR1 LGHDT and CDR2 YNNKEL (reference sequence). Unmatched junction bases numbered 8, after V lost 5 bases and J lost 0 bases. The CDR3 runs to 18 residues. CDR3: CASSAGLAGLLAKNIQYF. The CDR3 coding sequence is TGTGCCAGCAGCGCCGGACTAGCGGGACTTCTAGCCAAAAACATTCAGTACTTC.

This clonotype was recorded a few times. The chain joins TRBV30 to TRBJ2-1, with 10 bases that match TRBD1. V trimming: 5 bases; J trimming: 12 bases; junction bases outside the gene matches: 10. CDR3 size: 13 residues. Germline CDR1 reads GTSNPN; CDR2 reads SVGIG (reference sequence). The CDR3 nucleotides are TGTGCCTGGTATGCCGGGACAGGGGTCGGGCAGTTCTTC. Protein: CAWYAGTGVGQFF.

This clonotype was observed at least ten times. The chain combines TRBV20-1 with TRBJ1-5, with 7 bases that match TRBD1. Per germline, CDR1 DFQATT and CDR2 SNEGSKA (reference sequence). After removal of 2 bases from V and 3 bases from J, the junction contained 4 bases not matched to a gene. CDR3 length equals 14 residues. CDR3 DNA sequence: TGCAGTGCTAGAAGGACAGGCTACAATCAGCCCCAGCATTTT. This translates into CSARRTGYNQPQHF.

This clonotype was seen repeatedly, ten times or more. The J gene is TRBJ2-7, the V gene TRBV20-1; tentatively, D is TRBD2 (6 bases). The V end lost 0 bases, the J end lost 2 bases, and 11 bases lay between the germline ends. The CDR3 runs to 14 residues. Germline loops: CDR1 DFQATT, CDR2 SNEGSKA (reference sequence). DNA of the CDR3: TGCAGTGCTAGAGAGGGCGGGACCCCCTACGAGCAGTACTTC. Translating gives CSAREGGTPYEQYF.

Concerning this clonotype itself: A much larger clone is a single base away; this may be a read error. The chain recombines TRBV4-1 with TRBJ2-5; tentatively, D is TRBD2 (5 bases). The CDR3 runs 13 residues. Trimming cost V 2 bases and J 5 bases, with 9 bases left between them. Germline V gene data show CDR1 as MGHRA and CDR2 as YSYEKL. The CDR3 loop is CASSQTLEETQYF. The CDR3 DNA reads TGCGCCAGCAGCCAAACACTAGAGGAGACCCAGTACTTC.

The V and J genes are TRBV7-9 and TRBJ2-7; 11 bases match TRBD1. Germline lookup yields CDR1 SEHNR and CDR2 FQNEAQ (reference sequence). The CDR3 extends over 15 amino acids. Unmatched junction bases numbered 6, after V lost 3 bases and J lost 5 bases. The DNA of the CDR3 is TGTGCCAGCAGCTTCTTACCGGGACAGGGGGACGAGCAGTACTTC. It specifies CASSFLPGQGDEQYF.

The V call is TRBV30, the J call TRBJ2-1; a possible D gene is TRBD2 (6 bases). Trimming took off 0 bases at V and 3 bases at J, with 18 bases between the two ends. CDR1 is GTSNPN, CDR2 SVGIG, per germline (reference sequence). The CDR3 runs to 17 residues. The CDR3, as DNA: TGTGCCTGGAGTGTAGGAGGGGCAGGAGCGGGCTACAATGAGCAGTTCTTC. The encoded protein is CAWSVGGAGAGYNEQFF.

The chain combines TRBV11-1 with TRBJ2-2; 9 bases map to TRBD2. Germline assignment: CDR1 SGHAT and CDR2 FQDESV (reference sequence). Germline trimming cut 5 bases from V and 3 bases from J; bases unmatched to any gene: 13. The length of the CDR3 is 18 residues. The CDR3 loop reads CASSPRGAGGPDTGELFF. In nucleotides, the CDR3 is TGTGCCAGCAGCCCCCGTGGGGCGGGAGGGCCGGACACCGGGGAGCTGTTTTTT.

In its sample, this clonotype was seen many times. The chain carries TRBV5-1 and TRBJ1-1, with TRBD1 matching over 7 bases. Trimming at V came to 1 base and at J to 0 bases, leaving 3 bases not matched to a gene. CDR3 length equals 15 residues. CDR1 and CDR2 from the germline V gene are SGHRS and YFSETQ. The DNA for the CDR3 is TGCGCCAGCAGCTTGACAGGGGACTTGAACACTGAAGCTTTCTTT. This sequence encodes CASSLTGDLNTEAFF.

This CDR3 reads CASNGLAGGSSSTDTQYF. For the CDR3, the DNA is TGCGCCAGCAACGGACTAGCGGGAGGGTCCTCTAGCACAGATACGCAGTATTTT. V is TRBV10-2 and J is TRBJ2-3; the match to TRBD2 covers 15 bases. After removal of 7 bases from V and 0 bases from J, the junction contained 8 bases not matched to a gene. This CDR3 spans 18 amino acids. CDR1 and CDR2 from the germline V gene are WSHSY and SAAADI.

This clonotype was observed a handful of times. V usage is TRBV20-1 and J usage is TRBJ2-5; the D gene is possibly TRBD1 (6 bases). There are 14 residues in the CDR3. The V end lost 2 bases, the J end lost 6 bases, and 16 bases lay between the germline ends. Germline loops: CDR1 DFQATT, CDR2 SNEGSKA (reference sequence). Written as DNA, the CDR3 is TGCAGTGCTAGACCCACAGGGAGCACGAAGACCCAGTACTTC. Its translation: CSARPTGSTKTQYF.

This clonotype was seen repeatedly, ten times or more. The rearrangement joins TRBV12-3 or TRBV12-4 to TRBJ2-5; tentative D call: TRBD1 (5 bases). Trimming pared 5 bases from V and 0 bases from J, leaving 13 bases between. The CDR3 length is 15 residues. CDR3: CASSPPAGYQETQYF. The CDR3 region has the DNA TGTGCCAGCAGTCCCCCTGCAGGGTACCAAGAGACCCAGTACTTC.

This clonotype was picked up many times. CDR3 loop: CASSPRTGGETQYF. CDR3 in DNA: TGTGCCAGCAGCCCAAGGACAGGGGGAGAGACCCAGTACTTC. The gene calls are TRBV7-2 and TRBJ2-5, with TRBD1 matching over 10 bases. The germline CDR1 and CDR2 sequences are SGHTA and FQGNSA. CDR3 length: 14 residues. The trim removed 5 bases at V and 4 bases at J, leaving 4 bases unmatched.

This clonotype was found a few times. The genes are TRBV5-6 and TRBJ1-1; TRBD1 might be the D (5 bases). The CDR3 has 14 amino acids. Looked up from germline, CDR1 is SGHDT and CDR2 is YYEEEE. V was pared by 1 base and J by 3 bases, with 10 bases between. CDR3 nucleotide sequence: TGTGCCAGCAGCTTGACTGGGGCTTACACTGAAGCTTTCTTT. Protein: CASSLTGAYTEAFF.

The sample holds a few counts of this clonotype. This chain links TRBV20-1 with TRBJ2-1; TRBD1 might be the D (6 bases). Trimming removed 5 bases from V and 1 base from J, with 18 bases in between. The CDR3 is 16 amino acids. The germline V gene has CDR1 DFQATT and CDR2 SNEGSKA (reference sequence). CDR3: CSAPRGGATSYNEQFF. In nucleotides, the CDR3 is TGCAGTGCTCCCAGAGGGGGAGCGACTTCCTACAATGAGCAGTTCTTC.

This clonotype was seen a few times. V gene TRBV4-3 combines with J gene TRBJ2-7; D unresolved. This CDR3 has 14 amino acids. V dropped 0 bases and J dropped 2 bases, with 8 bases sitting between them. CDR1 and CDR2 from the germline V gene are LGHNA and YSLEER. The CDR3 loop is CASSQDVRTYEQYF. CDR3 sequence (DNA): TGCGCCAGCAGCCAAGATGTCAGGACCTACGAGCAGTACTTC.

This clonotype has a count of ten or more. The chain uses TRBV7-6 and TRBJ2-2; 9 bases match TRBD1. The CDR3 runs 16 residues. Germline CDR1 SGHVS, CDR2 FNYEAQ. The trim removed 6 bases at V and 1 base at J, leaving 6 bases unmatched. The DNA of the CDR3 is TGTGCCAGCAGGGGAAGGACAGGGGTGAACACCGGGGAGCTGTTTTTT. It is translated as CASRGRTGVNTGELFF.

This chain links TRBV29-1 with TRBJ2-5; TRBD2 matches at 9 bases. The CDR3 has 14 residues. The germline CDR1 and CDR2 sequences are SQVTM and ANQGSEA. The V and J ends lost 6 bases and 1 base, in that order; junction bases with no gene match: 6. CDR3 protein: CSVGTSSPQETQYF. CDR3 bases: TGCAGCGTAGGGACTAGCTCTCCCCAAGAGACCCAGTACTTC.

This chain uses TRBV15 with TRBJ1-2; D gene unclear. The CDR3 consists of 16 residues. From germline, CDR1 is LNHNV and CDR2 YYDKDF (reference sequence). V was clipped by 0 bases and J by 2 bases, with 13 bases between them. The chain's CDR3 is CATSRDNTEGNYGYTF. The CDR3 DNA reads as TGTGCCACCAGCAGAGATAATACTGAGGGAAACTATGGCTACACCTTC.

The chain is built from TRBV28 and TRBJ2-1, with 11 bases matching TRBD2. CDR3 length equals 17 residues. The V gene's germline CDR1 is MDHEN and CDR2 SYDVKM. J gave up 8 bases and V 2 bases, and 11 bases lay outside the gene matches. The CDR3, as DNA: TGTGCCAGCAGTTTAGGGGCTAGCGGGAGGTTTCGGTATGAGCAGTTCTTC. Residues: CASSLGASGRFRYEQFF.

The J gene is TRBJ1-3, the V gene TRBV14; 8 nucleotides match TRBD1. The CDR3 contains 15 residues. Germline-derived CDR1 and CDR2 are SGHDN and FVKESK. V shed 3 bases and J 2 bases; nucleotides not matched to a gene: 3. The CDR3: CASSHRTGPGNTIYF. In nucleotides, the CDR3 is TGTGCCAGCAGCCATCGGACAGGGCCTGGAAACACCATATATTTT. The full variable domain, rest sourced from reference TRBV14 and TRBJ1-3, is EAGVTQFPSHSVIEKGQTVTLRCDPISGHDNLYWYRRVMGKEIKFLLHFVKESKQDESGMPNNRFLAERTGGTYSTLKVQPAELEDSGVYFCASSHRTGPGNTIYFGEGSWLTVV.

The table lists this clonotype with a few counts. The CDR3 sequence is CASSTTRAPGPDQPQHF. CDR3 nucleotide sequence: TGTGCCAGCTCTACCACGCGGGCCCCTGGCCCCGATCAGCCCCAGCATTTT. This chain uses TRBV7-9 with TRBJ1-5; no definite D call. Trimming cost V 8 bases and J 5 bases, with 25 bases left between them. Germline assignment: CDR1 SEHNR and CDR2 FQNEAQ (reference sequence). The length of the CDR3 is 17 residues.

The chain links TRBV4-1 to TRBJ2-2, with D perhaps matching TRBD1 (6 bases). V dropped 4 bases and J dropped 2 bases, with 11 bases sitting between them. Germline V lookup: CDR1 MGHRA, CDR2 YSYEKL. The CDR3 is made up of 15 amino acids. CDR3 DNA: TGCGCCAGCAGCCCTAGACAGGCCAACACCGGGGAGCTGTTTTTT. Residues: CASSPRQANTGELFF.

In its sample, this clonotype was seen a few times. The chain carries TRBV4-3 and TRBJ2-2; D gene uncertain. CDR3 length: 17 amino acids. The germline CDR1 and CDR2 sequences are LGHNA and YSLEER. The ends were cut back, 1 base at V and 5 bases at J, with 17 bases in the middle. Written as DNA, the CDR3 is TGCGCCAGCAGCCAAGTGGCTTTGGACGACCAAACCGGGGAGCTGTTTTTT. As protein: CASSQVALDDQTGELFF.

Here the CDR3 reads CASSLERVYEQYF. The CDR3 nucleotides are TGCGCCAGCAGCTTGGAGAGGGTCTACGAGCAGTACTTC. This chain joins TRBV5-1 and TRBJ2-7; D might be TRBD2 (5 bases). CDR1 and CDR2 (germline): SGHRS, YFSETQ. This CDR3 comprises 13 residues. V lost 0 bases, J lost 3 bases, and 7 bases lay in between.

This clonotype was picked up many times. The chain carries TRBV7-9 and TRBJ2-3; D may be TRBD1 or TRBD2 (5 bases each). Trimming cost V 4 bases and J 3 bases, with 20 bases left between them. CDR1 and CDR2 from the germline V gene are SEHNR and FQNEAQ (reference sequence). The CDR3 sequence is 17 residues long. This chain's CDR3 is CASSSPRDEFRTDTQYF. The DNA of the CDR3 is TGTGCCAGCAGCTCACCTCGGGACGAATTCCGTACAGATACGCAGTATTTT. Full variable domain (rest looked up from reference TRBV7-9 and TRBJ2-3): DTGVSQNPRHKITKRGQNVTFRCDPISEHNRLYWYRQTLGQGPEFLTYFQNEAQLEKSRLLSDRFSAERPKGSFSTLEIQRTEQGDSAMYLCASSSPRDEFRTDTQYFGPGTRLTVL.

This clonotype was counted between two and nine times. The chain couples TRBV5-1 to TRBJ2-2; TRBD1 matches at 8 bases. This CDR3 spans 17 amino acids. After removal of 1 base from V and 1 base from J, the junction contained 6 bases not matched to a gene. Germline lookup yields CDR1 SGHRS and CDR2 YFSETQ. The CDR3, as DNA: TGCGCCAGCAGCTTGCAAACCGGGACAGGGAACACCGGGGAGCTGTTTTTT. Translated: CASSLQTGTGNTGELFF. The full variable domain, completed using reference TRBV5-1 and TRBJ2-2, is KAGVTQTPRYLIKTRGQQVTLSCSPISGHRSVSWYQQTPGQGLQFLFEYFSETQRNKGNFPGRFSGRQFSNSRSEMNVSTLELGDSALYLCASSLQTGTGNTGELFFGEGSRLTVL.

V usage is TRBV6-1 and J usage is TRBJ2-7, with 8 bases lining up with TRBD2. CDR3 size: 16 residues. CDR1 is MNHNS and CDR2 is SASEGT in the germline V gene. Unmatched junction bases numbered 13, after V lost 6 bases and J lost 3 bases. This chain's CDR3 is CASSPGHSGADYEQYF. DNA for the CDR3: TGTGCCAGCAGCCCCGGCCATAGCGGGGCCGACTACGAGCAGTACTTC.

This clonotype was detected a few times. The rearrangement uses TRBV10-3 and TRBJ1-2; D ambiguous. CDR1 and CDR2 from the germline V gene are ENHRY and SYGVKD. Trimming left V 3 bases short and J 0 bases short, with 11 bases between. This CDR3 spans 15 amino acids. In nucleotides, the CDR3 is TGTGCCATCAGTGATTTGTCCTCTACTAACTATGGCTACACCTTC. Its translation is CAISDLSSTNYGYTF.